A single sample gave rise to the 28 T cell receptor beta chains below, sequenced in a study of OX40 agonist ivuxolimab in advanced cancers. Profiling relied on immunoSEQ multiplex PCR, and the TCRdb table lists in-frame clones only, not all of them. The table shows tens of thousands of clones, with approximately 80% occurring only once. The sample was CD4+ or CD8+ T cells sorted from blood, taken in a trial of the OX40 agonist ivuxolimab. These receptors originate from an adult with an advanced solid tumor such as melanoma, head and neck, liver or kidney cancer.

This clone appeared once. The gene calls are TRBV7-6 and TRBJ1-4, with 7 bases aligning to TRBD1. J lost 6 bases, V lost 3 bases, and 4 bases had no gene match. Per the germline V gene, CDR1 is SGHVS and CDR2 is FNYEAQ. The CDR3 loop spans 14 amino acids. DNA for the CDR3: TGTGCCAGCAGCTTCGCAGGGGGGGATGAAAAACTGTTTTTT. It translates to CASSFAGGDEKLFF.

V usage is TRBV30 and J usage is TRBJ1-4; weak D call: TRBD1 (6 bases). The CDR3 is 16 residues long. Trimming removed 2 bases at V and 5 bases at J, with 18 bases between. Germline lookup yields CDR1 GTSNPN and CDR2 SVGIG (reference sequence). In DNA, the CDR3 is TGTGCCTGGAGTCATGATGCACAGGGCGAAAATGAAAAACTGTTTTTT. This sequence encodes CAWSHDAQGENEKLFF.

The chain has TRBV5-1 and TRBJ2-7; 7 bases map to TRBD1. V gave up 3 bases and J gave up 1 base; unmatched junction bases: 4. Germline V gene lookup returns CDR1 SGHRS and CDR2 YFSETQ. The CDR3 runs to 14 residues. CDR3 DNA: TGCGCCAGCAGCTGGCAGGACAGGTCCTACGAGCAGTACTTC. It encodes CASSWQDRSYEQYF.

This chain uses TRBV19 with TRBJ2-7, with D hard to call. This CDR3 has 15 residues. Trimming took off 3 bases at V and 5 bases at J, with 17 bases between the two ends. Germline V gene data show CDR1 as LNHDA and CDR2 as SQIVND (reference sequence). Here the CDR3 DNA reads TGTGCCAGTAGTATTAGACCGCGGCGCGGTGACGAGCAGTACTTC. Its translation is CASSIRPRRGDEQYF. The full variable domain, with the rest looked up from reference TRBV19 and TRBJ2-7, is DGGITQSPKYLFRKEGQNVTLSCEQNLNHDAMYWYRQDPGQGLRLIYYSQIVNDFQKGDIAEGYSVSREKKESFPLTVTSAQKNPTAFYLCASSIRPRRGDEQYFGPGTRLTVT.

This clone was detected once. The chain recombines TRBV11-1 with TRBJ2-7; tentatively, D is TRBD2 (6 bases). This CDR3 spans 16 amino acids. CDR1 SGHAT and CDR2 FQDESV come from the germline V gene (reference sequence). V was cut by 5 bases and J by 0 bases, with 17 bases left in between. The CDR3 nucleotides are TGTGCCAGCAGCCGGGCTGTAGCGGCCTTCTCCTACGAGCAGTACTTC. This codes for CASSRAVAAFSYEQYF.

CDR3 sequence (DNA): TGCGCCAGCAGGCTCGACCCGGGGGCGAACACCGGGGAGCTGTTTTTT. Its translation: CASRLDPGANTGELFF. The chain recombines TRBV10-1 with TRBJ2-2; possible D gene TRBD2, 6 bases. In germline, CDR1 is WNHNN, CDR2 SYGVQD (reference sequence). The length of the CDR3 is 16 residues. Deletions cut 6 bases from V and 0 bases from J, with 14 bases between.

A single count supports this clone. V and J are TRBV19 and TRBJ1-5, with D perhaps TRBD1 (6 bases). CDR1 and CDR2 from the germline V gene are LNHDA and SQIVND (reference sequence). Trimming removed 6 bases from V and 5 bases from J, with 26 bases in between. The CDR3 is 18 residues long. CDR3 coding DNA: TGTGCCAGTAGGAGAGCGCCGATCCAGGGGAGGGGGGATCAGCCCCAGCATTTT. This translates into CASRRAPIQGRGDQPQHF.

The V and J genes are TRBV19 and TRBJ2-7; unclear D gene. V dropped 5 bases and J dropped 0 bases, with 17 bases sitting between them. The CDR3 contains 16 residues. Germline assignment: CDR1 LNHDA and CDR2 SQIVND (reference sequence). The CDR3 region has the DNA TGTGCCAGTAGTGTTGCCTGGAGAAGGACCTCCTACGAGCAGTACTTC. As protein: CASSVAWRRTSYEQYF.

This sequence joins TRBV6-5 and TRBJ2-1; D is perhaps TRBD2 (5 bases). Trimming left V 5 bases short and J 2 bases short, with 13 bases between. Germline CDR1 is MNHEY and CDR2 is SVGAGI. The CDR3 is 15 amino acids. The CDR3 DNA reads TGTGCCAGCAGTCAGACTCCCGGGGCCTACAATGAGCAGTTCTTC. It codes for CASSQTPGAYNEQFF.

This chain connects TRBV28 to TRBJ2-7; weak D call: TRBD2 (6 bases). This CDR3 contains 14 residues. V shed 5 bases and J shed 0 bases, with 11 bases lying between them. Germline V gene data show CDR1 as MDHEN and CDR2 as SYDVKM. The CDR3 DNA sequence: TGTGCCAGCAGTCGAACCGGGGGCTCCTACGAGCAGTACTTC. Translated: CASSRTGGSYEQYF.

The chain is built from TRBV7-8 and TRBJ1-2, with D unclear. The germline V gene encodes CDR1 SGHVS and CDR2 FQNEAQ. V was clipped by 5 bases and J by 5 bases, with 18 bases between them. CDR3 length equals 15 residues. Written as DNA, the CDR3 is TGTGCCAGCAGCCCTTCGCGTGGCTCCGAGTATGGCTACACCTTC. Amino acid sequence: CASSPSRGSEYGYTF. The variable domain in full, completed from reference TRBV7-8 and TRBJ1-2, reads GAGVSQSPRYKVAKRGQDVALRCDPISGHVSLFWYQQALGQGPEFLTYFQNEAQLDKSGLPSDRFFAERPEGSVSTLKIQRTQQEDSAVYLCASSPSRGSEYGYTFGSGTRLTVV.

DNA for the CDR3: TGTGCCAGTACCAGTATCTTGACAGGGGTTCATGAAAAACTGTTTTTT. Residues: CASTSILTGVHEKLFF. The chain has TRBV19 and TRBJ1-4, with 8 bases lining up with TRBD1. Germline CDR1 is LNHDA and CDR2 is SQIVND (reference sequence). V shed 7 bases and J 6 bases; nucleotides not matched to a gene: 13. The CDR3 length is 16 residues.

This chain joins TRBV12-2 and TRBJ2-1; the table's D call TRBD2 went unverified against the DNA. TRBV12-2 represents a pseudogene. This CDR3 spans 17 amino acids. CDR3 region: CASRPTRTFSLYNEQFF. CDR3 nucleotide sequence: TGTGCAAGTCGCCCCACACGGACTTTTTCCCTATACAATGAGCAGTTCTTC.

Only one count was recorded for this clone. The gene calls are TRBV19 and TRBJ1-5; D remains unclear. The CDR3 is 15 residues long. Germline V gene data show CDR1 as LNHDA and CDR2 as SQIVND (reference sequence). V was pared by 6 bases and J by 5 bases, with 17 bases between. The CDR3 bases are TGTGCCAGTAGCCGGCGCGTCAGCAGTGATCAGCCCCAGCATTTT. Its translation is CASSRRVSSDQPQHF.

The chain is built from TRBV2 and TRBJ2-2, with D perhaps matching TRBD2 (5 bases). Germline loops: CDR1 SNHLY, CDR2 FYNNEI. With 5 bases removed from V and 5 bases from J, the gap between germline ends came to 12 bases. The CDR3 runs 14 residues. The CDR3 region is CASSREGRTGELFF. CDR3 DNA sequence: TGTGCCAGCAGTCGCGAGGGAAGGACCGGGGAGCTGTTTTTT.

This sequence joins TRBV6-5 and TRBJ1-5; D is unresolved. This CDR3 is built from 14 residues. Trimming stripped 7 bases from V and 1 base from J, with 11 bases between. Germline CDR1 is MNHEY and CDR2 is SVGAGI. The CDR3 protein is CASKTRRSNQPQHF. In DNA form, the CDR3 reads TGTGCCAGCAAGACCCGTCGAAGCAATCAGCCCCAGCATTTT.

The chain has TRBV6-1 and TRBJ2-1, with 10 bases identical to TRBD2. This CDR3 is built from 15 residues. The germline V gene has CDR1 MNHNS and CDR2 SASEGT. J gave up 10 bases and V 7 bases, and 13 bases lay outside the gene matches. The CDR3 nucleotides read TGTGCCAGCATTCTCCCAGCGGGGGGGTTGGGAGAGCAGTTCTTC. It codes for CASILPAGGLGEQFF.

The chain employs TRBV4-1 and TRBJ2-1; a weak D match, TRBD1 (5 bases). The CDR3 consists of 16 residues. With 2 bases removed from V and 7 bases from J, the gap between germline ends came to 18 bases. From germline, CDR1 is MGHRA and CDR2 YSYEKL. This chain's CDR3 is CASSQFVRGWDNEQFF. The CDR3 region has the DNA TGCGCCAGCAGCCAATTTGTAAGGGGTTGGGATAATGAGCAGTTCTTC.

This rearrangement joins TRBV6-1 to TRBJ2-7; either TRBD1 or TRBD2 may supply D (5 bases each). Between the trimmed V and J ends, which lost 6 bases and 3 bases, there was a span of 18 bases. CDR1 is MNHNS, CDR2 SASEGT, per germline. The CDR3 spans 15 residues. In DNA form, the CDR3 reads TGTGCCAGCAGCACCACGGGGCCGACACGCTACGAGCAGTACTTC. Translation: CASSTTGPTRYEQYF.

The genes are TRBV6-6 and TRBJ1-2, with a tentative D call TRBD1 (5 bases). CDR1 and CDR2 (germline): MNHNY, SVGAGI (reference sequence). This CDR3 contains 15 residues. V lost 2 bases to trimming and J lost 2 bases, with 12 bases between them. CDR3 nucleotide sequence: TGTGCCAGCAGTTACGAGGGCAGGGCAAACTATGGCTACACCTTC. Its translation: CASSYEGRANYGYTF.

V usage is TRBV6-6 and J usage is TRBJ1-1; no definite D call. The CDR3 extends over 13 amino acids. CDR1 and CDR2 from the germline V gene are MNHNY and SVGAGI (reference sequence). V was pared by 6 bases and J by 8 bases, with 16 bases between. CDR3: CASRRGGQSEAFF. The CDR3 DNA reads TGTGCCAGCAGACGGGGAGGGCAATCAGAAGCTTTCTTT.

This clone was picked up one time. The J gene is TRBJ2-2, the V gene TRBV6-5; D gene uncertain. The V gene lost 5 bases and the J gene lost 6 bases, with 10 bases spanning the gap. Germline-derived CDR1 and CDR2 are MNHEY and SVGAGI. The CDR3 is 13 residues long. Written as DNA, the CDR3 is TGTGCCAGCAGTGCCCCAATTTCCGGGGAGCTGTTTTTT. Its translation is CASSAPISGELFF.

CDR3: CASSQGGASGGTYEQYF. The CDR3 DNA sequence: TGTGCCAGCAGCCAAGGGGGCGCATCGGGGGGTACCTACGAGCAGTACTTC. This chain connects TRBV4-2 to TRBJ2-7; 7 bases are shared with TRBD2. The germline V gene encodes CDR1 LGHNA and CDR2 YNFKEQ. J lost 2 bases, V lost 1 base, and 11 bases had no gene match. The length of the CDR3 is 17 residues.

CDR3 region: CASSLGTAVEAFF. In DNA form, the CDR3 reads TGTGCCAGCAGCTTGGGGACTGCGGTTGAAGCTTTCTTT. The chain uses TRBV5-4 and TRBJ1-1; D remains ambiguous. This CDR3 spans 13 amino acids. Germline CDR1 and CDR2: SGHNT and YYREEE (reference sequence). The germline V and J ends were trimmed by 0 bases and 7 bases, with 10 bases remaining between them.

V and J are TRBV2 and TRBJ2-7; the D gene is possibly TRBD1 (5 bases). Germline CDR1 SNHLY, CDR2 FYNNEI. The V end was cut by 2 bases, the J end by 4 bases, with 6 bases between. This CDR3 is built from 12 residues. Here the CDR3 DNA reads TGTGCCAGCAGTGAAAGGGGATACGAGCAGTACTTC. Its translation is CASSERGYEQYF.

The chain carries TRBV5-1 and TRBJ1-3; no clear D. The CDR3 has 16 amino acids. Germline CDR1 SGHRS, CDR2 YFSETQ. V was cut by 0 bases and J by 0 bases, with 10 bases left in between. The CDR3 DNA reads as TGCGCCAGCAGCTTGGCCGCCAACCCCTCTGGAAACACCATATATTTT. Translating gives CASSLAANPSGNTIYF.

J is TRBJ2-7 and V is TRBV5-4; 7 nucleotides match TRBD1. CDR1 is SGHNT and CDR2 is YYREEE in the germline V gene (reference sequence). Losses at the gene ends were 3 bases for V and 4 bases for J; bases not matched to a gene: 1. This CDR3 spans 12 amino acids. The CDR3 nucleotides are TGTGCCAGCAGCTCAGGGGGATACGAGCAGTACTTC. As protein: CASSSGGYEQYF.

The chain is built from TRBV18 and TRBJ1-2, with 7 bases that match TRBD1. The junction had 7 bases not matched to a gene; V was cut back by 2 bases and J by 7 bases. The CDR3 sequence is 14 residues long. Germline CDR1 and CDR2: KGHSH and LQKENI. The CDR3 reads CASSPGTGEGGYTF. CDR3 DNA: TGTGCCAGCTCACCAGGAACAGGGGAGGGTGGCTACACCTTC.